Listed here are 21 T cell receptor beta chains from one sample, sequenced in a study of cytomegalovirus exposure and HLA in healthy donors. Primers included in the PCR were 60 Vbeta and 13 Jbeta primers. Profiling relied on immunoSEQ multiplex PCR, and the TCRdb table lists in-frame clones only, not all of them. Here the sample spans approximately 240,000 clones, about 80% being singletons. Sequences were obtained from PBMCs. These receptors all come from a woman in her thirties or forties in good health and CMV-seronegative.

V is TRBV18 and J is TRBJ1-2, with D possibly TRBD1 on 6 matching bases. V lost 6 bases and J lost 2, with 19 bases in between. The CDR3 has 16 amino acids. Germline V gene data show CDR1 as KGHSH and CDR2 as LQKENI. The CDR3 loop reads CASSLKQGERNYGYTF. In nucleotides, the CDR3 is TGTGCCAGCTCCCTTAAACAGGGAGAGCGAAACTATGGCTACACCTTC.

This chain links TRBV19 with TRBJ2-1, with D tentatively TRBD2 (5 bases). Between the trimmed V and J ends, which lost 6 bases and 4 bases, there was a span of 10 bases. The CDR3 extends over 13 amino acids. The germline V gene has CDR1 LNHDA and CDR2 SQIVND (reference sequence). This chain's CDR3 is CASSLTTYNEQFF. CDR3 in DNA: TGTGCCAGTAGCCTGACTACTTACAATGAGCAGTTCTTC.

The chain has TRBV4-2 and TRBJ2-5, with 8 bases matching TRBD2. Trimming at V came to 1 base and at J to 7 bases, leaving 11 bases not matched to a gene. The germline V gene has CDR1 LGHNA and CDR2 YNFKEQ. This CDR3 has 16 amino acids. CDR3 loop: CASSQVERGSQVTQYF. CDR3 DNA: TGTGCCAGCAGCCAAGTGGAGCGGGGGTCCCAGGTGACCCAGTACTTC.

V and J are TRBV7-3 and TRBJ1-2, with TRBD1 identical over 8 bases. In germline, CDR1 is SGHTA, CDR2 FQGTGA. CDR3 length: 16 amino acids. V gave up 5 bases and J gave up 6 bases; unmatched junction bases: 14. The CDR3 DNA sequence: TGTGCCAGCAGCCTCCAACTCTATGACAGGGGAAATGGCTACACCTTC. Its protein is CASSLQLYDRGNGYTF.

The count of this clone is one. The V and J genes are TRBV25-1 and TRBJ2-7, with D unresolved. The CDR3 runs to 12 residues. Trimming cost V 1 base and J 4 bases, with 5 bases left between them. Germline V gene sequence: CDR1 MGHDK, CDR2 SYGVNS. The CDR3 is CASSEFTYEQYF. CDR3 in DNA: TGTGCCAGCAGTGAATTTACATACGAGCAGTACTTC.

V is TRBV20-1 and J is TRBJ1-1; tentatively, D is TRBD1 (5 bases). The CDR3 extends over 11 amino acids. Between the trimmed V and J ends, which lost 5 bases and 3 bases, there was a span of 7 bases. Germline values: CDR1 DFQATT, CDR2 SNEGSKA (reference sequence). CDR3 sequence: CSAPGYTEAFF. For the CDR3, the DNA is TGCAGTGCTCCAGGGTACACTGAAGCTTTCTTT.

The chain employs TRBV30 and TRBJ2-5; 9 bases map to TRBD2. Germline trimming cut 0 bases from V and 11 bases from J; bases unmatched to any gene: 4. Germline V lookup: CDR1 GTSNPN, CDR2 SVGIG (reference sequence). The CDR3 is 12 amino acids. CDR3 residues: CAWSVQAGGQYF. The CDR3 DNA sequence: TGTGCCTGGAGTGTGCAAGCGGGGGGACAGTACTTC.

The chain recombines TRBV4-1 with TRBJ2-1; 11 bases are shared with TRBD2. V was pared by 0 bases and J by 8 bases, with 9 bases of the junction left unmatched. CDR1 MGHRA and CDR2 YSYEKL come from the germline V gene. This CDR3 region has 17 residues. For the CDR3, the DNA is TGCGCCAGCAGCCAAGAGGGTAGCGGGGGGGGTCTAGATGAGCAGTTCTTC. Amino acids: CASSQEGSGGGLDEQFF.

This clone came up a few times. The CDR3 protein is CASSLGQAITEQFF. The CDR3, as DNA: TGTGCCAGCAGCTTGGGCCAGGCCATTACCGAGCAGTTCTTC. J is TRBJ2-1 and V is TRBV7-6, with D uncertain. Trimming took off 3 bases at V and 10 bases at J, with 16 bases between the two ends. The CDR3 covers 14 residues. The germline V gene has CDR1 SGHVS and CDR2 FNYEAQ.

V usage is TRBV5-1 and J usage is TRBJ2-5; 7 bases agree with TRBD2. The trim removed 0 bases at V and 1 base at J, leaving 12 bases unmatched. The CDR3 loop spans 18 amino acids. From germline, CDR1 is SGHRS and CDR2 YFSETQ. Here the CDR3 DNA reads TGCGCCAGCAGCTTGGAGTGGCGGGGGTCTAGCATCCAAGAGACCCAGTACTTC. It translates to CASSLEWRGSSIQETQYF.

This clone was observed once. The CDR3 protein is CATSRAGTTAYEQYF. In DNA, the CDR3 is TGTGCCACCAGCAGAGCGGGAACGACGGCCTACGAGCAGTACTTC. V gene TRBV15 combines with J gene TRBJ2-7, with D perhaps TRBD2 (5 bases). The CDR3 totals 15 residues. CDR1 is LNHNV and CDR2 is YYDKDF in the germline V gene (reference sequence). V was trimmed by 1 base and J by 2 bases, leaving 12 bases between them.

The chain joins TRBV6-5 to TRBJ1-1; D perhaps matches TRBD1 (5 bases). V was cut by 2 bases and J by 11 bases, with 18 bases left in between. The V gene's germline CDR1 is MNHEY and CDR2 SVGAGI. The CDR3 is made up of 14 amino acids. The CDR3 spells CASSYLSPGPGAFF. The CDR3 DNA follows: TGTGCCAGCAGTTACCTCTCCCCAGGGCCTGGGGCTTTCTTT.

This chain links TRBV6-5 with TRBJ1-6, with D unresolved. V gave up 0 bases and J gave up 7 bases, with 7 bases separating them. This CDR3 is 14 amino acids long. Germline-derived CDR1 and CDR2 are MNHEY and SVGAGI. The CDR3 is CASSYSSGNSPLHF. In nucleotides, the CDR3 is TGTGCCAGCAGTTACTCGAGCGGGAATTCACCCCTCCACTTT.

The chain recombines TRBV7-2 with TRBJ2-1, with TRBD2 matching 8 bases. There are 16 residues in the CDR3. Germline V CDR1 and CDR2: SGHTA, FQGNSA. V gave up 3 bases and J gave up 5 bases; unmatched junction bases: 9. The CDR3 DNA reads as TGTGCCAGCAGCTTCTTGAGCGCGGGGGGCCACAATGAGCAGTTCTTC. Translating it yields CASSFLSAGGHNEQFF.

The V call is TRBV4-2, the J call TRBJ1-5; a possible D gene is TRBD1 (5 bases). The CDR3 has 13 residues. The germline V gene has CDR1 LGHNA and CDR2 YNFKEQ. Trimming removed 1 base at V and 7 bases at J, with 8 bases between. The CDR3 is CASSQAQDQPQHF. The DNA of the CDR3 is TGTGCCAGCAGCCAAGCACAGGACCAGCCCCAGCATTTT.

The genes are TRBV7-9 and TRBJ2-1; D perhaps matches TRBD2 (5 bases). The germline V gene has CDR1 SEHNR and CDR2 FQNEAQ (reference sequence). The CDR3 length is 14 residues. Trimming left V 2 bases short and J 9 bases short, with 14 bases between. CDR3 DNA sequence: TGTGCCAGCAGCTTAAGGAGCCAAGGAGGTGAGCAGTTCTTC. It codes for CASSLRSQGGEQFF.

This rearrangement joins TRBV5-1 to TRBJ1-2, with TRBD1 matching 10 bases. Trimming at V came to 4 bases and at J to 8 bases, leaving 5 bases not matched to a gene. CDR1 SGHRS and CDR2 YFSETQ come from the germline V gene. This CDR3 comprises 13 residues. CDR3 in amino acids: CASSLGQGTGYTF. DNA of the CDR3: TGCGCCAGCAGCCTGGGACAGGGGACAGGCTACACCTTC.

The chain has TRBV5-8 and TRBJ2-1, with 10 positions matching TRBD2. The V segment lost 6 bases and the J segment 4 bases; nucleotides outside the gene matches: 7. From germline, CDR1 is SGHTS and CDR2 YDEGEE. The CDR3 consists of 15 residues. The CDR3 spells CASTSRGLAYNEQFF. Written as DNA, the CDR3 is TGTGCCAGCACCTCCCGGGGACTAGCGTACAATGAGCAGTTCTTC.

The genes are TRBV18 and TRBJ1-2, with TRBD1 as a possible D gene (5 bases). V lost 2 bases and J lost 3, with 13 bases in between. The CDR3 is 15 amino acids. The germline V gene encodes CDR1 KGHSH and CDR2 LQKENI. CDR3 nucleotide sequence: TGTGCCAGCTCACCAGCCCCTGGGGGGGACTATGGCTACACCTTC. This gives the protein CASSPAPGGDYGYTF.

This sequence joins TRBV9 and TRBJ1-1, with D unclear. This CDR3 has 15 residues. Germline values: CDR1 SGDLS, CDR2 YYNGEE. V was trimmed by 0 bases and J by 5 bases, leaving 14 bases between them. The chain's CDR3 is CASSVDQSRRTEAFF. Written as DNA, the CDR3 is TGTGCCAGCAGCGTAGATCAATCGAGGAGGACTGAAGCTTTCTTT.

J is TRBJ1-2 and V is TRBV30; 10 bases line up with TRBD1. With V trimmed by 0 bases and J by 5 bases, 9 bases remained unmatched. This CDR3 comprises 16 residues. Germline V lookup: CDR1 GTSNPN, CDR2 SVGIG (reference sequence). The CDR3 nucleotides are TGTGCCTGGAGTGTTATGGGACAGGGGCTTCTATATGGCTACACCTTC. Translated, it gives CAWSVMGQGLLYGYTF.